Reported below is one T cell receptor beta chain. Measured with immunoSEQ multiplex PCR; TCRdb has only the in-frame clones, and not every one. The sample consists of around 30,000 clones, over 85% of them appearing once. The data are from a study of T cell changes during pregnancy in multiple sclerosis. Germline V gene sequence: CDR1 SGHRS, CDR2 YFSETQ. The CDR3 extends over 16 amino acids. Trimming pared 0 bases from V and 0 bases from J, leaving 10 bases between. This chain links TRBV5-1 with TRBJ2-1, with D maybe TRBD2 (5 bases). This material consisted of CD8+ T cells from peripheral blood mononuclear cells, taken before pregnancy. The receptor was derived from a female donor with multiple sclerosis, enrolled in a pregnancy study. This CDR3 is CASSLVGVGSYNEQFF. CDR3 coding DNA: TGCGCCAGCAGCTTGGTCGGGGTAGGCTCCTACAATGAGCAGTTCTTC.